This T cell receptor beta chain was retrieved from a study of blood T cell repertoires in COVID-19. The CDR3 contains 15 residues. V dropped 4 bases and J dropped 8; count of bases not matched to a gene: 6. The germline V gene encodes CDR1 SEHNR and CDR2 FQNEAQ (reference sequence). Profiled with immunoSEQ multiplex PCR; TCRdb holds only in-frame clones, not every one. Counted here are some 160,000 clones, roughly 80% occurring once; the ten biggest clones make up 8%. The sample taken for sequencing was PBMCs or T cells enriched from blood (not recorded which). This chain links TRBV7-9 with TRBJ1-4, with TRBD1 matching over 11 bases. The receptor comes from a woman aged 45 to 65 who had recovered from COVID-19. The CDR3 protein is CASSSGTGGSEKLFF. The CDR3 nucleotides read TGTGCCAGCAGCTCCGGGACAGGGGGATCGGAAAAACTGTTTTTT. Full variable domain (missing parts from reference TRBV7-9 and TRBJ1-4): DTGVSQNPRHKITKRGQNVTFRCDPISEHNRLYWYRQTLGQGPEFLTYFQNEAQLEKSRLLSDRFSAERPKGSFSTLEIQRTEQGDSAMYLCASSSGTGGSEKLFFGSGTQLSVL.